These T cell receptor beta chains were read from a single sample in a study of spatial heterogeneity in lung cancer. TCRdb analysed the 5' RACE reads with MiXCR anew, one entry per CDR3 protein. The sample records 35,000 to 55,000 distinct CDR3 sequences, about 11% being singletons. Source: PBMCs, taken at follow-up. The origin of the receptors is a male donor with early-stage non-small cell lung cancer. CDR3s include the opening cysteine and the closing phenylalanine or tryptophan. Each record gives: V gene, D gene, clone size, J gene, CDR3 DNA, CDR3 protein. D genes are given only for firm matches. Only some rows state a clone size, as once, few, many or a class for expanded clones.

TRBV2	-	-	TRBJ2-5	TGTGCCAGCAGTGCGGTGGGCCAAGAGACCCAGTACTTC	CASSAVGQETQYF
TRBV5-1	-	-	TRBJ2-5	TGCGCCAGCAGCTTGTACCAAGAGACCCAGTACTTC	CASSLYQETQYF
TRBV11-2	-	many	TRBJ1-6	TGTGCCAGCAGCTTAGAATTATACAGCGAGTACTCACCCCTCCACTTT	CASSLELYSEYSPLHF
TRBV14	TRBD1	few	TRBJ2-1	TGTGCCAGCAGTTCCGGGACAGGGTTTCGTGAGCAGTTCTTC	CASSSGTGFREQFF
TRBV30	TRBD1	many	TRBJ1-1	TGTGCCTGGGACAGGGGCATCCCTGAAGCTTTCTTT	CAWDRGIPEAFF
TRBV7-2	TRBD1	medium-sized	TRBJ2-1	TGTGCCAGCAGCTCGGACAGGGGCGCAAGCTCCTACAATGAGCAGTTCTTC	CASSSDRGASSYNEQFF
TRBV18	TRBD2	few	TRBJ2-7	TGTGCCAGCTCAGGCGGGAGGGCCTTTGACGAGCAGTACTTC	CASSGGRAFDEQYF
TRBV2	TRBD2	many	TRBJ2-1	TGTGCCAGCAGGGCACTAGCGGGAGGACGGGATGAGCAGTTCTTC	CASRALAGGRDEQFF
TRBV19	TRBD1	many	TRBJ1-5	TGTGCCAGTAGTATAGTGGCAGGGGGCAACGAGCCCCAGCATTTT	CASSIVAGGNEPQHF
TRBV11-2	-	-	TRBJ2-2	TGTGCCAGCAGCTTATACAGGGTCGCGAACACCGGGGAGCTGTTTTTT	CASSLYRVANTGELFF
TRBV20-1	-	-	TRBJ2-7	TGCAGTGCTAGAGTGGCATCCGAGTCCTACGAGCAGTACTTC	CSARVASESYEQYF